Presented here are 13 T cell receptor beta chains from one specimen sequenced in a study of T-cell reconstitution after alpha-beta-depleted transplantation in children. Molecular barcoding with unique molecular identifiers was used for the TCRbeta library. TCRdb re-derived calls from the PCR reads in MiXCR, one entry per CDR3 protein. The sample consists of about 500,000 distinct CDR3 sequences, over 25% of them appearing once. This specimen consisted of PBMCs from the stem cell graft donor, obtained from the stem cell graft. The receptors shown here come from a human donor who donated a stem cell graft to a child with aplastic anemia.

This clonotype was detected a few times. The V call is TRBV20-1, the J call TRBJ1-3; D gene unclear. In germline, CDR1 is DFQATT, CDR2 SNEGSKA (reference sequence). This CDR3 contains 13 residues. V shed 3 bases and J shed 3 bases, with 9 bases lying between them. CDR3 region: CSAREDLGNTIYF. CDR3 DNA: TGCAGTGCTAGGGAGGACCTTGGAAACACCATATATTTT.

V is TRBV7-9 and J is TRBJ2-7; D is possibly TRBD1 (6 bases). V was cut by 2 bases and J by 6 bases, with 11 bases left in between. Germline CDR1 reads SEHNR; CDR2 reads FQNEAQ (reference sequence). The CDR3 loop spans 13 amino acids. CDR3 loop: CASSLHRDGEQYV. CDR3 in DNA: TGTGCCAGCAGCTTACACAGGGATGGCGAGCAGTACGTC.

This clonotype has a handful of counts. The CDR3 DNA reads TGTGCCAGCAGCATGGGGGCCAGCTCCTACAATGAGCAGTTCTTC. Translation: CASSMGASSYNEQFF. This sequence joins TRBV5-6 and TRBJ2-1, with a possible D match to TRBD1 (6 bases). CDR3 length: 15 amino acids. From germline, CDR1 is SGHDT and CDR2 YYEEEE. Trimming removed 4 bases from V and 0 bases from J, with 11 bases in between. The complete variable domain, with remaining parts taken from reference TRBV5-6 and TRBJ2-1, reads DAGVTQSPTHLIKTRGQQVTLRCSPKSGHDTVSWYQQALGQGPQFIFQYYEEEERQRGNFPDRFSGHQFPNYSSELNVNALLLGDSALYLCASSMGASSYNEQFFGPGTRLTVL.

In this sample, this clonotype turned up a few times. The chain couples TRBV6-5 to TRBJ1-5; D unclear. The length of the CDR3 is 15 residues. V shed 5 bases and J shed 0 bases, with 11 bases lying between them. CDR1 MNHEY and CDR2 SVGAGI come from the germline V gene. The CDR3 DNA follows: TGTGCCAGCAGTCGGCGGAGGGATAGCAATCAGCCCCAGCATTTT. Protein product: CASSRRRDSNQPQHF.

The chain carries TRBV7-6 and TRBJ1-5, with a possible D match to TRBD1 (5 bases). This CDR3 spans 16 amino acids. Trimming stripped 3 bases from V and 2 bases from J, with 14 bases between. Looked up from germline, CDR1 is SGHVS and CDR2 is FNYEAQ. The CDR3 DNA is TGTGCCAGCAGCTTGTCAGGGAGGCTAGGCAATCAGCCCCAGCATTTT. Protein product: CASSLSGRLGNQPQHF.

This chain joins TRBV5-1 and TRBJ2-3; D gene ambiguous. This CDR3 comprises 12 residues. Per the germline V gene, CDR1 is SGHRS and CDR2 is YFSETQ. The germline V and J ends were trimmed by 0 bases and 8 bases, with 7 bases remaining between them. The CDR3 sequence is CASSLEKGTQYF. Written as DNA, the CDR3 is TGCGCCAGCAGCTTGGAGAAGGGTACGCAGTATTTT.

The chain joins TRBV3-1 to TRBJ2-3; D not resolved. Trimming removed 2 bases from V and 3 bases from J, with 9 bases in between. Germline assignment: CDR1 LGHDT and CDR2 YNNKEL (reference sequence). This CDR3 is built from 14 residues. This CDR3 reads CASSQFERTDTQYF. CDR3 in DNA: TGTGCCAGCAGCCAATTCGAGAGAACAGATACGCAGTATTTT.

The chain couples TRBV20-1 to TRBJ2-1; 9 bases map to TRBD2. With V trimmed by 0 bases and J by 4 bases, 13 bases remained unmatched. This CDR3 has 18 amino acids. Germline CDR1 DFQATT, CDR2 SNEGSKA (reference sequence). The chain's CDR3 is CSARDEYRREGRYNEQFF. CDR3 DNA sequence: TGCAGTGCTAGAGATGAGTATCGGCGGGAGGGCCGGTACAATGAGCAGTTCTTC.

This sequence joins TRBV12-5 and TRBJ2-1; D is perhaps TRBD2 (6 bases). Trimming took off 1 base at V and 12 bases at J, with 7 bases between the two ends. This CDR3 is 11 amino acids long. Germline CDR1 LGHNT, CDR2 FRNRAP. The CDR3 sequence: CASGLGSGQFF. Written as DNA, the CDR3 is TGTGCTAGTGGTTTGGGTAGCGGGCAGTTCTTC.

V usage is TRBV7-9 and J usage is TRBJ2-3, with 8 bases fitting TRBD2. Germline V gene sequence: CDR1 SEHNR, CDR2 FQNEAQ (reference sequence). V was pared by 4 bases and J by 5 bases, with 8 bases of the junction left unmatched. This CDR3 comprises 15 residues. CDR3: CASSSQRERRDTQYF. As DNA, the CDR3 is TGTGCCAGCAGCTCCCAGCGGGAGAGGCGAGATACGCAGTATTTT.

This clonotype was observed a handful of times. The chain has TRBV28 and TRBJ1-5; TRBD1 aligns across 7 bases. This CDR3 has 13 residues. V shed 11 bases, J shed 3 bases, and the junction held 7 bases outside the gene matches. Germline-derived CDR1 and CDR2 are MDHEN and SYDVKM. In DNA, the CDR3 is TGTGCCGGACGACAGGGCTTCAATCAGCCCCAGCATTTT. Its protein product is CAGRQGFNQPQHF.

This rearrangement joins TRBV27 to TRBJ1-2; D might be TRBD1 (6 bases). V was trimmed by 5 bases and J by 7 bases, leaving 14 bases between them. The CDR3 consists of 13 residues. CDR1 and CDR2 from the germline V gene are MNHEY and SMNVEV (reference sequence). CDR3 region: CASSTKGGSGYTF. The CDR3 region has the DNA TGTGCCAGCAGTACCAAAGGGGGGAGTGGCTACACCTTC.

CDR3 DNA: TGCAGTGCTACTGACAGCCGTAGAACCGGGGAGCTGTTTTTT. This encodes CSATDSRRTGELFF. The chain combines TRBV20-1 with TRBJ2-2; D might be TRBD1 (5 bases). CDR3 length: 14 amino acids. CDR1 DFQATT and CDR2 SNEGSKA come from the germline V gene (reference sequence). V lost 4 bases, J lost 5 bases, and 14 bases lay in between.